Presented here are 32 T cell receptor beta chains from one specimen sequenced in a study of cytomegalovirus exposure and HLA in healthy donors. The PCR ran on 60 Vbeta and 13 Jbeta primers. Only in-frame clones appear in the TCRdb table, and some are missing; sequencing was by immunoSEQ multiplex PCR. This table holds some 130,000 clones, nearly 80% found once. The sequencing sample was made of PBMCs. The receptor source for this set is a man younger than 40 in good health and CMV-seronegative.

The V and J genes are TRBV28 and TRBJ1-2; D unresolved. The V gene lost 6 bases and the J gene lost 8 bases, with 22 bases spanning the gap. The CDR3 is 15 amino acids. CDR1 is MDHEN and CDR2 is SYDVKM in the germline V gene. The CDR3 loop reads CASRHPMWAVEGYTF. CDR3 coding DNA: TGTGCCAGCAGGCATCCGATGTGGGCAGTGGAAGGCTACACCTTC.

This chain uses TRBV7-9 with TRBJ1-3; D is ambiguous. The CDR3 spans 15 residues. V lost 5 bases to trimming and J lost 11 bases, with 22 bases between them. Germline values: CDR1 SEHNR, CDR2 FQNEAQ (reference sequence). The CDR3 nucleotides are TGTGCCAGCAGCCCCGGGTCAGTCGTCTTCGAGGCCATATATTTT. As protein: CASSPGSVVFEAIYF.

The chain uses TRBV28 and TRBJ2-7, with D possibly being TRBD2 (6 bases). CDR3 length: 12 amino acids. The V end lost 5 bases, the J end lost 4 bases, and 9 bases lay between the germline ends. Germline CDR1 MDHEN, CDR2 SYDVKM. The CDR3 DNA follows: TGTGCCAGCAGTGTCGGGGGTTACGAGCAGTACTTC. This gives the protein CASSVGGYEQYF.

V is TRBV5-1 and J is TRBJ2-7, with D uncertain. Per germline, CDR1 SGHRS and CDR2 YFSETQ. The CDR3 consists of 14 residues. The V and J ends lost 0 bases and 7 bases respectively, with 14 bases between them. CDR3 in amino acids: CASSLAAGKDEQYF. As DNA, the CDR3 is TGCGCCAGCAGCTTGGCGGCAGGAAAGGATGAGCAGTACTTC.

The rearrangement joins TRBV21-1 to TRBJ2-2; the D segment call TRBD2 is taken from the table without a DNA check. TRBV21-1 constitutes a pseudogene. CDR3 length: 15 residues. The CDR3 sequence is CANTWRERITGELFF. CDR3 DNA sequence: TGTGCCAACACTTGGCGGGAGCGCATCACCGGGGAGCTGTTTTTT.

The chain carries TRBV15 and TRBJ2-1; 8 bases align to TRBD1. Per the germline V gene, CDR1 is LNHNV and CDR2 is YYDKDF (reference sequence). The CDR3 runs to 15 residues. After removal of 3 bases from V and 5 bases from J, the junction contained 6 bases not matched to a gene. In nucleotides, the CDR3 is TGTGCCACCAGCAGGAGGGACAGGAGGGACAATGAGCAGTTCTTC. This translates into CATSRRDRRDNEQFF.

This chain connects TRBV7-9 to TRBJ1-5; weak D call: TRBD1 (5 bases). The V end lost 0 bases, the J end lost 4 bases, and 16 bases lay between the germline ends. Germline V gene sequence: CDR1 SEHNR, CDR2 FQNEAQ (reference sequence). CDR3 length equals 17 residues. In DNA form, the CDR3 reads TGTGCCAGCAGCTTAGCGTTGACGACAGAGAAAAATCAGCCCCAGCATTTT. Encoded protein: CASSLALTTEKNQPQHF.

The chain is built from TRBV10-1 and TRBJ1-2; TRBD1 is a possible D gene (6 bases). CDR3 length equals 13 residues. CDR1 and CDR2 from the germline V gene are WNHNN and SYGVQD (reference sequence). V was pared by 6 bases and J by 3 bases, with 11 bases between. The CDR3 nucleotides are TGCGCCAGCAGCGCAGGGGTCGACTATGGCTACACCTTC. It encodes CASSAGVDYGYTF.

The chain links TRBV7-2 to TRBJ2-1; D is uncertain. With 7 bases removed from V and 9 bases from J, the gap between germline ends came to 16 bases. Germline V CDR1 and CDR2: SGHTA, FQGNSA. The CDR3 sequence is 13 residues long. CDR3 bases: TGTGCCAGCACAATCGGGTCTGGCGGTGAGCAGTTCTTC. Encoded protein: CASTIGSGGEQFF.

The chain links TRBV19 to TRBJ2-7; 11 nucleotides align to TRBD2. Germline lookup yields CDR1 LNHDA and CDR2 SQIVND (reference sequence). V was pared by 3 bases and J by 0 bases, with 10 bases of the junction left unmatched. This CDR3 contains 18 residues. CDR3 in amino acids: CASSINSLAGGPSYEQYF. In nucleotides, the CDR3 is TGTGCCAGTAGTATTAATTCGTTAGCGGGAGGGCCCTCCTACGAGCAGTACTTC.

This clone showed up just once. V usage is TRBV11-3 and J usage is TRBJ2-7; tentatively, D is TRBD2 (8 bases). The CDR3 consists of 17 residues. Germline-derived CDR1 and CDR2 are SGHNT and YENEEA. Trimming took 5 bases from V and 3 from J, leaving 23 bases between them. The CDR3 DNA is TGTGCCAGCAGCCCCCAGGGGGGAGCGGGAGCCAACTACGAGCAGTACTTC. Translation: CASSPQGGAGANYEQYF.

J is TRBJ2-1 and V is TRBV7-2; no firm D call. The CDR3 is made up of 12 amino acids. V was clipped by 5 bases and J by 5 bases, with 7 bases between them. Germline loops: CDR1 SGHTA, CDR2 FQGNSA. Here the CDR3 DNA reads TGTGCCAGCAGCCCGACACACAATGAGCAGTTCTTC. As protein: CASSPTHNEQFF.

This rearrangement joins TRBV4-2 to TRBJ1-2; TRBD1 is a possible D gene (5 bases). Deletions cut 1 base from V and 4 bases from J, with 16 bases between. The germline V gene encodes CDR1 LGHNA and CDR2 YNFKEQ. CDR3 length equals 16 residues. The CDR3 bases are TGTGCCAGCAGCCAAGTGGGGGGTTGGGAGGGCTATGGCTACACCTTC. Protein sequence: CASSQVGGWEGYGYTF.

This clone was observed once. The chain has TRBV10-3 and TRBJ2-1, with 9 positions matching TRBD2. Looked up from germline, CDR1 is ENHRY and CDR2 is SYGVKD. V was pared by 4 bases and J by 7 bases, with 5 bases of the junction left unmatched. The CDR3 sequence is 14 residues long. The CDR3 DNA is TGTGCCATCAGTGGACTAGCGGAGCTTAATGAGCAGTTCTTC. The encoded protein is CAISGLAELNEQFF.

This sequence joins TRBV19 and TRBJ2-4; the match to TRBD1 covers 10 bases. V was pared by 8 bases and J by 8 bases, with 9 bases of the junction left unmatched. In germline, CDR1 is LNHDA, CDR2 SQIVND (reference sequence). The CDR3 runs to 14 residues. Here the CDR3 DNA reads TGTGCCAGTCGCCCCACGGGACAGGGGTACATTCAGTACTTC. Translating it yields CASRPTGQGYIQYF.

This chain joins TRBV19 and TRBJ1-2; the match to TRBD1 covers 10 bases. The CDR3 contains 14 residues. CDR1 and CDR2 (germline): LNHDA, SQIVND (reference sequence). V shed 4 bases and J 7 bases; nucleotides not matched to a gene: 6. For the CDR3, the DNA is TGTGCCAGTAGTACGGGACAGGGGATCGGTGGCTACACCTTC. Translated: CASSTGQGIGGYTF.

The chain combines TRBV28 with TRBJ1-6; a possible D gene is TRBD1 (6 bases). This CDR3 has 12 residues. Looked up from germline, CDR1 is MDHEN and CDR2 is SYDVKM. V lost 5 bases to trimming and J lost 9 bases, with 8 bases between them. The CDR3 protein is CASSTGTSPLHF. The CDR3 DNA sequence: TGTGCCAGCAGTACAGGGACTTCACCCCTCCACTTT. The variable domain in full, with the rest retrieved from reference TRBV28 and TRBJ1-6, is DVKVTQSSRYLVKRTGEKVFLECVQDMDHENMFWYRQDPGLGLRLIYFSYDVKMKEKGDIPEGYSVSREKKERFSLILESASTNQTSMYLCASSTGTSPLHFGNGTRLTVT.

CDR3 region: CASSPTGGLGDTQYF. The CDR3 DNA sequence: TGCGCCAGCAGCCCTACCGGGGGACTAGGAGATACGCAGTATTTT. V is TRBV5-1 and J is TRBJ2-3; 8 positions agree with TRBD2. This CDR3 has 15 residues. Germline CDR1 and CDR2: SGHRS and YFSETQ. V gave up 4 bases and J gave up 5 bases; unmatched junction bases: 9.

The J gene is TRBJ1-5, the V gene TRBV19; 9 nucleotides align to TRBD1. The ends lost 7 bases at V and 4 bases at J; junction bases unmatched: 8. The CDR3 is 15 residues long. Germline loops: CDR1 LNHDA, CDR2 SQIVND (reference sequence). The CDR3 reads CASTETGGANQPQHF. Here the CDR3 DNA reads TGTGCCAGTACCGAGACAGGGGGAGCGAATCAGCCCCAGCATTTT. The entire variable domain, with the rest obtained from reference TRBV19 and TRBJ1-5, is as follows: DGGITQSPKYLFRKEGQNVTLSCEQNLNHDAMYWYRQDPGQGLRLIYYSQIVNDFQKGDIAEGYSVSREKKESFPLTVTSAQKNPTAFYLCASTETGGANQPQHFGDGTRLSIL.

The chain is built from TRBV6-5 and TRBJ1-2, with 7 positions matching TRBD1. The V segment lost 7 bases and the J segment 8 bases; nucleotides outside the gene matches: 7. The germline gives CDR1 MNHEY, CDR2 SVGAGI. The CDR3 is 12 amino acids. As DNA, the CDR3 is TGTGCCAGCAAACAGGGGAGGTACGGCTACACCTTC. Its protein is CASKQGRYGYTF.

For the CDR3, the DNA is TGTGCCAGCTCACCCTCTAGCGGGAACGTCATTCAGTACTTC. Protein: CASSPSSGNVIQYF. The chain uses TRBV18 and TRBJ2-4; 9 bases line up with TRBD2. J lost 9 bases, V lost 3 bases, and 6 bases had no gene match. There are 14 residues in the CDR3. The germline V gene has CDR1 KGHSH and CDR2 LQKENI.

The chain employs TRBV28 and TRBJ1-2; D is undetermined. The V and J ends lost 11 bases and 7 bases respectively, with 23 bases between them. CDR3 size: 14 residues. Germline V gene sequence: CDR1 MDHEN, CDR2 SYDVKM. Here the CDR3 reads CAAQQASFRGGYTF. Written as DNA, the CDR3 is TGTGCCGCCCAGCAGGCTTCCTTCCGTGGTGGCTACACCTTC.

The CDR3 loop reads CASSQDAGPTYEQYF. CDR3 bases: TGTGCCAGCAGCCAAGACGCGGGACCCACCTACGAGCAGTACTTC. The chain joins TRBV4-2 to TRBJ2-7, with a possible D match to TRBD2 (6 bases). V was clipped by 0 bases and J by 2 bases, with 11 bases between them. This CDR3 is 15 amino acids long. CDR1 and CDR2 (germline): LGHNA, YNFKEQ.

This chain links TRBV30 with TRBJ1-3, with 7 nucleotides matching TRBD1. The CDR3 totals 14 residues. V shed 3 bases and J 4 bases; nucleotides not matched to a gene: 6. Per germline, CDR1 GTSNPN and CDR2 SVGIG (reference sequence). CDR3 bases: TGTGCCTGGAGCAGACAGGGAACCGGAAACACCATATATTTT. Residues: CAWSRQGTGNTIYF.

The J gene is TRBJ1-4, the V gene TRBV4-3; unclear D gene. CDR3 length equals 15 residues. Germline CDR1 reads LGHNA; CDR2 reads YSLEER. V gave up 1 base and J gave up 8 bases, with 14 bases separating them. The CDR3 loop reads CASSQVSEGGEKLFF. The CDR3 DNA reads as TGCGCCAGCAGCCAAGTTTCGGAGGGAGGAGAAAAACTGTTTTTT.

CDR3 in DNA: TGTGCCAGCAGTTACGACAGGGGGAATACGCAGTATTTT. It is translated as CASSYDRGNTQYF. This sequence joins TRBV28 and TRBJ2-3; 9 nucleotides match TRBD1. Germline V lookup: CDR1 MDHEN, CDR2 SYDVKM. The V gene end was trimmed by 4 bases and the J gene end by 7 bases; junction bases not matched to a gene: 3. The CDR3 length is 13 residues.

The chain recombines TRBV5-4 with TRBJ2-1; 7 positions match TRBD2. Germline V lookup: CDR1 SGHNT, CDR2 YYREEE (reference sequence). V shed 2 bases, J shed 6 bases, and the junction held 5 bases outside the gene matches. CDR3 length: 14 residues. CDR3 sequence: CASSLWREGNEQFF. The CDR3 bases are TGTGCCAGCAGCTTATGGAGGGAGGGCAATGAGCAGTTCTTC.

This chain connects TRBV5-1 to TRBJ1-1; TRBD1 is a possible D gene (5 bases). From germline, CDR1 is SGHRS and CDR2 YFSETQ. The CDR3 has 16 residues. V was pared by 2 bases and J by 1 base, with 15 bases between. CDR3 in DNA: TGCGCCAGCAGCTTAGGAGGGGCCACTACGAACACTGAAGCTTTCTTT. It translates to CASSLGGATTNTEAFF.

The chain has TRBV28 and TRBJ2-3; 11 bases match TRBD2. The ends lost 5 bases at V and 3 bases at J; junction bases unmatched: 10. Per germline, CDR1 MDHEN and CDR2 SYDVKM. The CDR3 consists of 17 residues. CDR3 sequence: CASSPGQGTSGTDTQYF. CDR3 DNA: TGTGCCAGCAGTCCCGGACAGGGGACTAGCGGTACAGATACGCAGTATTTT.

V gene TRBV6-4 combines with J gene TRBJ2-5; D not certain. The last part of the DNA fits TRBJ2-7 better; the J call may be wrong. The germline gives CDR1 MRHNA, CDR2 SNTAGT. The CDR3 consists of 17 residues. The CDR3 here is CASSDPPEPLGCYEQYF. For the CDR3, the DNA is TGTGCCAGCAGTGACCCGCCGGAGCCCCTCGGGTGTTACGAGCAGTACTTC.

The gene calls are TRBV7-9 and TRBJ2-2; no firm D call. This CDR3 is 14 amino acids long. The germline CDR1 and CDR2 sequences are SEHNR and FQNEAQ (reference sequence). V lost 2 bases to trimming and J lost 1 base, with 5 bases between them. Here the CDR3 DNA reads TGTGCCAGCAGCTTATCAGGGAACACCGGGGAGCTGTTTTTT. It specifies CASSLSGNTGELFF. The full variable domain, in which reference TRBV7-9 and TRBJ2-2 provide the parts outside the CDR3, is DTGVSQNPRHKITKRGQNVTFRCDPISEHNRLYWYRQTLGQGPEFLTYFQNEAQLEKSRLLSDRFSAERPKGSFSTLEIQRTEQGDSAMYLCASSLSGNTGELFFGEGSRLTVL.

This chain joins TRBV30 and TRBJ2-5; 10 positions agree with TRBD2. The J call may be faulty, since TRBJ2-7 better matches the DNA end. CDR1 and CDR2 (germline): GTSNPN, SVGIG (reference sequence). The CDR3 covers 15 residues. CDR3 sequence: CAWSPSGSLSYEQYF. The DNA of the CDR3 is TGTGCCTGGAGTCCTAGCGGGAGCCTCTCCTACGAGCAGTACTTC.